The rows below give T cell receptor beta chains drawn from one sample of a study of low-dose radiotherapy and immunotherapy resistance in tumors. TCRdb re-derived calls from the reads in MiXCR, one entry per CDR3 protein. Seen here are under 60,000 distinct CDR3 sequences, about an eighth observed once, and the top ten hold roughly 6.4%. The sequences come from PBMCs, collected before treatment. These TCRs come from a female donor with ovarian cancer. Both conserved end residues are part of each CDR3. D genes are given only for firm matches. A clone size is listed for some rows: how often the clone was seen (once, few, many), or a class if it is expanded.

CDR3nt: TGTGCCAGCAGCTACCTCCCTCTGACTAGCGGGAGAACAGATACGCAGTATTTT
CDR3aa: CASSYLPLTSGRTDTQYF
v_gene: TRBV7-6
abundance: many
d_gene: TRBD2
j_gene: TRBJ2-3

CDR3nt: TGCGCCAGCATCGGGGGTTCCTACAATGAGCAGTTCTTC
CDR3aa: CASIGGSYNEQFF
v_gene: TRBV4-1
abundance: many
d_gene: -
j_gene: TRBJ2-1

CDR3nt: TGTGCCAGCACCCTAGCGGGAACCTACGAGCAGTACTTC
CDR3aa: CASTLAGTYEQYF
v_gene: TRBV2
abundance: many
d_gene: TRBD2
j_gene: TRBJ2-7

CDR3nt: TGCGCCAGCAGGTACTCCGCTGCGGGACAGGGAAGCGAGCAGTACTTC
CDR3aa: CASRYSAAGQGSEQYF
v_gene: TRBV5-1
abundance: many
d_gene: TRBD1
j_gene: TRBJ2-7

CDR3nt: TGTGCCAGCAGCTTCGGGACAGGACCCTACGAGCAGTACTTC
CDR3aa: CASSFGTGPYEQYF
v_gene: TRBV3-1
abundance: many
d_gene: TRBD1
j_gene: TRBJ2-7

CDR3nt: TGTGCCAGCAGCTTAGTTGGGGGTGGGCATGAGCAGTTCTTC
CDR3aa: CASSLVGGGHEQFF
v_gene: TRBV7-2
abundance: many
d_gene: -
j_gene: TRBJ2-1

CDR3nt: TGTGCCTGGAACAGGGTCCAAGAGACCCAGTACTTC
CDR3aa: CAWNRVQETQYF
v_gene: TRBV30
abundance: many
d_gene: -
j_gene: TRBJ2-5

CDR3nt: TGCGCCAGCAGTAGCGCCACCTACAATGAGCAGTTCTTC
CDR3aa: CASSSATYNEQFF
v_gene: TRBV10-2
abundance: many
d_gene: -
j_gene: TRBJ2-1

CDR3nt: TGTGCCAGCAGTTTGGAACCGCCGGGCGGGCAGTACTTC
CDR3aa: CASSLEPPGGQYF
v_gene: TRBV28
abundance: many
d_gene: -
j_gene: TRBJ2-7

CDR3nt: TGTGCCACCAGTGGTTCTTCTCCACACACAGATACGCAGTATTTT
CDR3aa: CATSGSSPHTDTQYF
v_gene: TRBV24-1
abundance: few
d_gene: -
j_gene: TRBJ2-3

CDR3nt: TGTGCCAGCAGCCCGGGACTTAACACCGGGGAGCTGTTTTTT
CDR3aa: CASSPGLNTGELFF
v_gene: TRBV27
abundance: many
d_gene: -
j_gene: TRBJ2-2

CDR3nt: TGCAGTGCTAGAGATCACCAGGGGAGGGAGACCCAGTACTTC
CDR3aa: CSARDHQGRETQYF
v_gene: TRBV20-1
abundance: few
d_gene: -
j_gene: TRBJ2-5

CDR3nt: TGTGCCAGCAGCTTGCTTTACACAGATACGCAGTATTTT
CDR3aa: CASSLLYTDTQYF
v_gene: TRBV7-2
abundance: many
d_gene: -
j_gene: TRBJ2-3

CDR3nt: TGTGCCAGTAGTGCACAGGGGCTCACTGAAGCTTTCTTT
CDR3aa: CASSAQGLTEAFF
v_gene: TRBV19
abundance: many
d_gene: TRBD1
j_gene: TRBJ1-1

CDR3nt: TGTGCCAGCAGACCCAGGGCACCTTCCTACGAGCAGTACTTC
CDR3aa: CASRPRAPSYEQYF
v_gene: TRBV6-1
abundance: many
d_gene: -
j_gene: TRBJ2-7

CDR3nt: TGTGCCAGCAGCGGGGGGGGTGGGGGCACCGGGGAGCTGTTTTTT
CDR3aa: CASSGGGGGTGELFF
v_gene: TRBV9
abundance: many
d_gene: TRBD2
j_gene: TRBJ2-2

CDR3nt: TGCAGTGCCCGGCCGGGAGAGACCCAGTACTTC
CDR3aa: CSARPGETQYF
v_gene: TRBV20-1
abundance: many
d_gene: -
j_gene: TRBJ2-5

CDR3nt: TGTGCCAGCAGCCAAGTCGGGGGGAAAACCTACGAGCAGTACTTC
CDR3aa: CASSQVGGKTYEQYF
v_gene: TRBV3-1
abundance: -
d_gene: TRBD2
j_gene: TRBJ2-7

CDR3nt: TGTGCCAGCGGCTGGTACACTGAAGCTTTCTTT
CDR3aa: CASGWYTEAFF
v_gene: TRBV12-3/TRBV12-4
abundance: many
d_gene: -
j_gene: TRBJ1-1

CDR3nt: TGTGCCAGCAGCTTGTTGGCGGGGGGCTACGAGCAGTACTTC
CDR3aa: CASSLLAGGYEQYF
v_gene: TRBV7-4
abundance: many
d_gene: TRBD2
j_gene: TRBJ2-7

CDR3nt: TGTGCCAGTAGTACTGTAGCTAGGGCAAACCTTAGCACAGATACGCAGTATTTT
CDR3aa: CASSTVARANLSTDTQYF
v_gene: TRBV19
abundance: many
d_gene: -
j_gene: TRBJ2-3

CDR3nt: TGTGCCAGCAGCTTTGAACGGGGTGACACTGAAGCTTTCTTT
CDR3aa: CASSFERGDTEAFF
v_gene: TRBV11-2
abundance: many
d_gene: -
j_gene: TRBJ1-1

CDR3nt: TGTGCCAGCAGGCCCGACGCCACCTACGAGCAGTACTTC
CDR3aa: CASRPDATYEQYF
v_gene: TRBV28
abundance: few
d_gene: -
j_gene: TRBJ2-7

CDR3nt: TGTGCCAGCTCACTAGGGACAGGGAACTACGAGCAGTACTTC
CDR3aa: CASSLGTGNYEQYF
v_gene: TRBV18
abundance: many
d_gene: TRBD1
j_gene: TRBJ2-7

CDR3nt: TGTGCCAGCAGCGTAGCCCCCGGGGAGCTGTTTTTT
CDR3aa: CASSVAPGELFF
v_gene: TRBV9
abundance: many
d_gene: -
j_gene: TRBJ2-2

CDR3nt: TGTGCCAGCAGTTATAATAGCGGGGGGCCCCCCACAGATACGCAGTATTTT
CDR3aa: CASSYNSGGPPTDTQYF
v_gene: TRBV6-6
abundance: many
d_gene: TRBD2
j_gene: TRBJ2-3

CDR3nt: TGTGCCAGCAGCCCGTTCTCAGGGGTGAATTCACCCCTCCACTTT
CDR3aa: CASSPFSGVNSPLHF
v_gene: TRBV3-1
abundance: many
d_gene: -
j_gene: TRBJ1-6

CDR3nt: TGCGCCAGCAGCCAAGATGGCAGGTCTCAAGAGACCCAGTACTTC
CDR3aa: CASSQDGRSQETQYF
v_gene: TRBV4-1
abundance: many
d_gene: -
j_gene: TRBJ2-5

CDR3nt: TGTGCTCCCCTCAGATTAGCCGCAGGGGAGGCTGGCTACACCTTC
CDR3aa: CAPLRLAAGEAGYTF
v_gene: TRBV7-8
abundance: many
d_gene: -
j_gene: TRBJ1-2

CDR3nt: TGCGCCAGCAGTGTAATAGCGGGGGACTACAATGAGCAGTTCTTC
CDR3aa: CASSVIAGDYNEQFF
v_gene: TRBV10-1
abundance: many
d_gene: TRBD2
j_gene: TRBJ2-1

CDR3nt: TGCAGCTCCCAGGGACTCGGAGAGACCCAGTACTTC
CDR3aa: CSSQGLGETQYF
v_gene: TRBV29-1
abundance: medium-sized
d_gene: -
j_gene: TRBJ2-5

CDR3nt: TGTGCCAGCGCGGGGGATGAGACCCAGTACTTC
CDR3aa: CASAGDETQYF
v_gene: TRBV7-9
abundance: many
d_gene: TRBD2
j_gene: TRBJ2-5

CDR3nt: TGTGCCTGGAGTGTCGCGGGAGTCAACGAGCAGTACTTC
CDR3aa: CAWSVAGVNEQYF
v_gene: TRBV30
abundance: many
d_gene: TRBD2
j_gene: TRBJ2-7

CDR3nt: TGCAGCGTTGGCGGGGTTTGGGGCTACACCTTC
CDR3aa: CSVGGVWGYTF
v_gene: TRBV29-1
abundance: -
d_gene: -
j_gene: TRBJ1-2

CDR3nt: TGTGCCAGCAGCTGGGGGTCGGACACTGAAGCTTTCTTT
CDR3aa: CASSWGSDTEAFF
v_gene: TRBV7-3
abundance: -
d_gene: -
j_gene: TRBJ1-1

CDR3nt: TGTGCCAGCAGCTTGGGTGGGAACAACAATGAGCAGTTCTTC
CDR3aa: CASSLGGNNNEQFF
v_gene: TRBV5-5
abundance: -
d_gene: -
j_gene: TRBJ2-1

CDR3nt: TGTGCCAGCAGTTTTCGACTAGCGGGTAGTAACAATGAGCAGTTCTTC
CDR3aa: CASSFRLAGSNNEQFF
v_gene: TRBV27
abundance: many
d_gene: TRBD2
j_gene: TRBJ2-1

CDR3nt: TGTGCCAGCAGTCTCGGGCAGCCGAGATATGGCTACACCTTC
CDR3aa: CASSLGQPRYGYTF
v_gene: TRBV7-8
abundance: many
d_gene: -
j_gene: TRBJ1-2

CDR3nt: TGTGCCAGCAGCTTAGACCCGACTTACAATGAGCAGTTCTTC
CDR3aa: CASSLDPTYNEQFF
v_gene: TRBV11-3
abundance: many
d_gene: -
j_gene: TRBJ2-1

CDR3nt: TGCAGCACTGGAGGAGGGTACGGCTACACCTTC
CDR3aa: CSTGGGYGYTF
v_gene: TRBV29-1
abundance: many
d_gene: -
j_gene: TRBJ1-2

CDR3nt: TGTGCCAGCAACCGAGGAGGGCCGCCCCAGCATTTT
CDR3aa: CASNRGGPPQHF
v_gene: TRBV27
abundance: few
d_gene: -
j_gene: TRBJ1-5